The T cell receptor beta chain described here comes from a study of breast tumors, draining lymph nodes, adjacent tissues. The study's findings and limits: Tumors had less TCR diversity than lymph nodes, more than nontumor tissue.

This clonotype was counted at least ten times. Its antigen is still unknown. MiXCR, applied by TCRdb to the multiplex PCR reads, yields one record per CDR3 protein. The data hold 24,000 or so distinct CDR3 sequences, with roughly 21% observed a single time. Material: breast tumor tissue. This TCR derives from a female donor with breast cancer. Some clones in this sample may be carry-over from other donors' samples.

The chain's CDR3 is CASSLASGTFSGNTIYF. The CDR3 DNA is TGTGCCAGCAGCTTGGCCTCCGGGACTTTCTCTGGAAACACCATATATTTT. The gene calls are TRBV5-4 and TRBJ1-3; a possible D gene is TRBD1 (5 bases). Germline CDR1 SGHNT, CDR2 YYREEE (reference sequence). V lost 0 bases and J 0 bases, leaving 13 bases between the germline ends. The CDR3 extends over 17 amino acids.